These T cell receptor beta chains were read from a single sample in a study of HIV-infected patients and healthy controls. TCRdb processed the 5' RACE reads anew with MiXCR; each CDR3 protein has one entry. Of 4,000 to 4,500 distinct CDR3 sequences listed, about 8% are singletons. Here the sequenced sample was blood, taken during antiretroviral therapy. These TCRs come from an adult with HIV infection. CDR3s include the opening cysteine and the closing phenylalanine or tryptophan. The D gene is left open where the match is weak. Size tells how often a clone was seen (once, few, many) or the class of an expanded clone, and some rows leave it out.

j_gene,d_gene,v_gene,abundance,CDR3nt,CDR3aa
TRBJ2-3,TRBD2,TRBV30,medium-sized,TGTGCCTGGAGTCCGGGACTAGCGGGGTTCACAGATACGCAGTATTTT,CAWSPGLAGFTDTQYF
TRBJ2-7,.,TRBV12-3/TRBV12-4,large,TGTGCCAGCAGCTCTTCGGGACGAATCTACGAGCAGTACTTC,CASSSSGRIYEQYF
TRBJ2-3,TRBD1,TRBV5-1,.,TGCGCCAGCAGAAAACAGGGGGTCAGCGATACGCAGTATTTT,CASRKQGVSDTQYF
TRBJ1-4,TRBD1,TRBV18,.,TGTGCCAGCTCACTTGGGGACAGTCTGAAGATGATTTTT,CASSLGDSLKMIF
TRBJ2-7,TRBD1,TRBV6-5,many,TGTGCCAGCAGTTACTTACAGGGGGCTTACGAGCAGTACTTC,CASSYLQGAYEQYF
TRBJ2-7,.,TRBV10-3,medium-sized,TGTGCCATCAGTGATCCTCAAGAGGGACGGTACGAGCAGTACTTC,CAISDPQEGRYEQYF
TRBJ2-5,.,TRBV14,many,TGTGCCAGCAGTTTACAAGAGACCCAGTACTTC,CASSLQETQYF
TRBJ2-2,.,TRBV12-3/TRBV12-4,.,TGTGCCAGCTCTCCGCATGGCGGTACCGGGGAGCTGTTTTTT,CASSPHGGTGELFF
TRBJ2-6,.,TRBV12-3/TRBV12-4,.,TGTGCCAGTAGTGCCTGGGACATTTTTAACTCTGGGGCCAACGTCCTGACTTTC,CASSAWDIFNSGANVLTF
TRBJ1-1,.,TRBV5-1,many,TGCGCCAGCAGCGATCAGGGGAGCACTGAAGCTTTCTTT,CASSDQGSTEAFF
TRBJ1-4,.,TRBV7-6,medium-sized,TGTGCCAGCACAGCAGGGTGGGGAGAAAAACTGTTTTTT,CASTAGWGEKLFF
TRBJ1-5,.,TRBV5-1,few,TGCGCCAGCAGCTTGACAGATAATCAGCCCCAGCATTTT,CASSLTDNQPQHF
TRBJ1-1,.,TRBV5-1,medium-sized,TGCGCCAGCAGCTTGGAACACCTGAACACTGAAGCTTTCTTT,CASSLEHLNTEAFF
TRBJ2-3,.,TRBV7-2,few,TGTGCCAGCAGCTTAGGGCTAGAACTAGATACGCAGTATTTT,CASSLGLELDTQYF
TRBJ1-5,.,TRBV2,medium-sized,TGTGCCAGCAGTACCTCAGGGACCCAGCCCCAGCATTTT,CASSTSGTQPQHF
TRBJ2-2,.,TRBV28,medium-sized,TGTGCCAGCAGTTTCAGAGGGGATGGGGAGCTGTTTTTT,CASSFRGDGELFF
TRBJ2-7,.,TRBV20-1,medium-sized,TGCAGTGGGGGGCCCCACCCCTACGAGCAGTACTTC,CSGGPHPYEQYF
TRBJ2-2,TRBD1,TRBV5-4,few,TGTGCCAGCAGCTCGTCCCCAGACAGGGCGTCCGGGGAGCTGTTTTTT,CASSSSPDRASGELFF
TRBJ2-2,.,TRBV5-1,medium-sized,TGCGCCAGCAGCCCCTGGGACCAACCGGGAGCCGGGGAGCTGTTTTTT,CASSPWDQPGAGELFF
TRBJ2-2,.,TRBV19,many,TGTGCCAGTTACAGGGTGGGAGAGAACACCGGGGAGCTGTTTTTT,CASYRVGENTGELFF
TRBJ2-1,.,TRBV12-3/TRBV12-4,many,TGTGCCAGCAGTTCGATGACAAACCCCAATGAGCAGTTCTTC,CASSSMTNPNEQFF
TRBJ2-1,.,TRBV5-1,many,TGCGCCAGCAGCTTAGGGGACAACTACAATGAGCAGTTCTTC,CASSLGDNYNEQFF
TRBJ1-1,.,TRBV6-6,few,TGTGCCAGCAGGGTGACAGAAACTGAAGCTTTCTTT,CASRVTETEAFF
TRBJ2-3,.,TRBV24-1,medium-sized,TGTGCCACCAGTGATTTATGGAGGGATACGCAGTATTTT,CATSDLWRDTQYF
TRBJ2-3,TRBD2,TRBV9,many,TGTGCCAGCAGCGTAGTAGTAGCGGGGCCCACAGATACGCAGTATTTT,CASSVVVAGPTDTQYF
TRBJ2-5,.,TRBV3-1,medium-sized,TGTGCCAGCAGCCAAGATAGGGCAGGGTACGTTGTCGGAGAGACCCAGTACTTC,CASSQDRAGYVVGETQYF
TRBJ1-6,.,TRBV21-1,few,TGTGCCAGCAGCAAAGAGTGGGACACCGTGTGGGCCCTCCACTTT,CASSKEWDTVWALHF
TRBJ1-1,.,TRBV28,.,TGTGCCAGCACCCCTGGGGTTAGCGAAGCTTTCTTT,CASTPGVSEAFF
TRBJ2-5,.,TRBV5-1,few,TGCGCCAGCAGCTTGGTGGGCAGGGCGAAAGAGACCCAGTACTTC,CASSLVGRAKETQYF
TRBJ2-3,.,TRBV7-6,few,TGTGCCAGCAGCGGTGGTTGGCTTTCCACAGATACGCAGTATTTT,CASSGGWLSTDTQYF
TRBJ2-5,TRBD2,TRBV6-5,many,TGTGCCAGCAGTTATCGACTAGCGGGGGAAGAGACCCAGTACTTC,CASSYRLAGEETQYF
TRBJ2-3,.,TRBV2,.,TGTGCCAGCTTACTAGCTCATATCACAGATACGCAGTATTTT,CASLLAHITDTQYF
TRBJ2-1,.,TRBV7-9,many,TGTGCCAGCAGCTTATTGCGGAGGGGGGGCCTGAATGAGCAGTTCTTC,CASSLLRRGGLNEQFF
TRBJ2-7,.,TRBV2,few,TGTGCCAGCAGACGACAGGACGGTCGCCACGAGCAGTACTTC,CASRRQDGRHEQYF
TRBJ2-6,.,TRBV7-9,medium-sized,TGTGCCAGCAGCACCCGTACAGGGTCCGACTCTGGGGCCAACGTCCTGACTTTC,CASSTRTGSDSGANVLTF
TRBJ2-2,TRBD2,TRBV12-3/TRBV12-4,many,TGTGCCAGCAGTTTAAGCGGGGGGACGGGGGAGCTGTTTTTT,CASSLSGGTGELFF
TRBJ2-7,TRBD1,TRBV10-3,medium-sized,TGTGCCGCCGGACAGGGTTGGGGCGAGCAGTACTTC,CAAGQGWGEQYF